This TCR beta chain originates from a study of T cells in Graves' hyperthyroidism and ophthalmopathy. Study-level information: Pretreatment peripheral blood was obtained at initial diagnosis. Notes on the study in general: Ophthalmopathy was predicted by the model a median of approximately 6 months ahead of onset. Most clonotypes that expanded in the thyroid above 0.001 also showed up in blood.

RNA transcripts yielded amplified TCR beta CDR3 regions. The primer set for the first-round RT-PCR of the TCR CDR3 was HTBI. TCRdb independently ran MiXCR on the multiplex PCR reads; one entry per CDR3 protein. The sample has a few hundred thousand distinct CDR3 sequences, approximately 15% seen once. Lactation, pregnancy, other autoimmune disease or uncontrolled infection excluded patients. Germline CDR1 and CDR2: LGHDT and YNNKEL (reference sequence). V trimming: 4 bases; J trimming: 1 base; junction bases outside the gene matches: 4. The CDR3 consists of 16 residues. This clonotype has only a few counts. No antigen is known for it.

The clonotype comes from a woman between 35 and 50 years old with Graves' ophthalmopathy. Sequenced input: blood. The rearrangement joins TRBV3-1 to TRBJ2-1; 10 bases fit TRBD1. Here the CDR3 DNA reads TGTGCCAGCAGCCGCCGGGACAGGGGATCCTACAATGAGCAGTTCTTC. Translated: CASSRRDRGSYNEQFF.